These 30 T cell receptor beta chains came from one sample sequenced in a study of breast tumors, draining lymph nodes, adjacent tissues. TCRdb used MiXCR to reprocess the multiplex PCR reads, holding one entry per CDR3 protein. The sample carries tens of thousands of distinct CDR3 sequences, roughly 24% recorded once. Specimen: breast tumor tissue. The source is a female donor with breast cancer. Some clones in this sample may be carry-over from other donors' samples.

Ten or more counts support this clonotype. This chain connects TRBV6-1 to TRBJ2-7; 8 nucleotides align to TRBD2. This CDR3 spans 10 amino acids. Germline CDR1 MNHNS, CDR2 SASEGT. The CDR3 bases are TGTGGGTCGGGGGGGTACGAGCAGTACTTC. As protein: CGSGGYEQYF.

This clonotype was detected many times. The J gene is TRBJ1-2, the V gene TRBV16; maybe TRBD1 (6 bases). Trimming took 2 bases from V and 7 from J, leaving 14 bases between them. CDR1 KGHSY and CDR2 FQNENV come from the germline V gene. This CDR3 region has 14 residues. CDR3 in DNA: TGTGCCAGCAGCCAAAGGGGGGGCGCATCTGGCTACACCTTC. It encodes CASSQRGGASGYTF. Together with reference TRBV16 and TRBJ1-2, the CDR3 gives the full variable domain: GEEVAQTPKHLVRGEGQKAKLYCAPIKGHSYVFWYQQVLKNEFKFLISFQNENVFDETGMPKERFSAKCLPNSPCSLEIQATKLEDSAVYFCASSQRGGASGYTFGSGTRLTVV.

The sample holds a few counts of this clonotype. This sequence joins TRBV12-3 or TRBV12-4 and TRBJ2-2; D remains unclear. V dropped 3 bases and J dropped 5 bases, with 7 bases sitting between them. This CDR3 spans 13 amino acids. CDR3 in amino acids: CASSLVATGELFF. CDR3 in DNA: TGTGCCAGCAGTTTGGTAGCAACCGGGGAGCTGTTTTTT.

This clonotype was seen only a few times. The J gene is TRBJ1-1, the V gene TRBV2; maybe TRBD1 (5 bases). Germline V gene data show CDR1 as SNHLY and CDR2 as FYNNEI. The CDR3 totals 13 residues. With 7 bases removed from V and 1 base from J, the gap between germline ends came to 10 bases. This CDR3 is CASNGDGNTEAFF. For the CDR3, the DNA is TGTGCCAGCAACGGGGACGGGAACACTGAAGCTTTCTTT.

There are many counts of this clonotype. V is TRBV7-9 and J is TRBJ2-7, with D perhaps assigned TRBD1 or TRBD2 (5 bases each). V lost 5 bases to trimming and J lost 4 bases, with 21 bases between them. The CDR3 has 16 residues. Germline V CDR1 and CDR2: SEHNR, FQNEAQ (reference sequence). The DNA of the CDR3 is TGTGCCAGCAGCCAACCGGGACCACCGACATCATACGAGCAGTACTTC. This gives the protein CASSQPGPPTSYEQYF.

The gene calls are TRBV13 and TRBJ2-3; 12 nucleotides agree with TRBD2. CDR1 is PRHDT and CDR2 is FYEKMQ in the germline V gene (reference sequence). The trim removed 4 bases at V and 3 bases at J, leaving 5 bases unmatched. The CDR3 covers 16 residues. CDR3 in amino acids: CASSSPTSGRTDTQYF. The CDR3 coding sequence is TGTGCCAGCAGCTCTCCGACTAGCGGGAGAACAGATACGCAGTATTTT.

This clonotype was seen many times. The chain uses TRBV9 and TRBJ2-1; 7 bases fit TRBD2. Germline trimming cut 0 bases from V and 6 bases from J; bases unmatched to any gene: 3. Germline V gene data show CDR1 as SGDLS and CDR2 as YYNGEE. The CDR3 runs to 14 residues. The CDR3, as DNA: TGTGCCAGCAGCGTAGGGGGAGGGATCAATGAGCAGTTCTTC. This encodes CASSVGGGINEQFF.

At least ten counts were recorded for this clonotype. Here the CDR3 DNA reads TGCGCCAGCAGCTTGGGATGGGCCACAGATACGCAGTATTTT. Translation: CASSLGWATDTQYF. V is TRBV5-1 and J is TRBJ2-3; D unclear. V was shortened by 0 bases and J by 2 bases, with 7 bases between the two germline ends. The CDR3 extends over 14 amino acids. In germline, CDR1 is SGHRS, CDR2 YFSETQ.

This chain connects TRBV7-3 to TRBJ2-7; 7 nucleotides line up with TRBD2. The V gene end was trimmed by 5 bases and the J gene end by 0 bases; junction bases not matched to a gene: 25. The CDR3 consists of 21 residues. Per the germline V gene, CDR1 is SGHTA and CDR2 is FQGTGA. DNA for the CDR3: TGTGCCAGCAGCGCAACCCGACGAGGGATCACTGTGCGGGAGTTCTCCTACGAGCAGTACTTC. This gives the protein CASSATRRGITVREFSYEQYF.

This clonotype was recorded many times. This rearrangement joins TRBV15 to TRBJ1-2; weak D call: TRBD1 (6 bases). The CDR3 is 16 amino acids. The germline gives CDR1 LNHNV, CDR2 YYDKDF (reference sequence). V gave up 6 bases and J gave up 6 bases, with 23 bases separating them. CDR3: CATRDPRQETLHGYTF. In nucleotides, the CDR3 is TGTGCCACCAGGGATCCGAGACAGGAGACTCTACATGGCTACACCTTC.

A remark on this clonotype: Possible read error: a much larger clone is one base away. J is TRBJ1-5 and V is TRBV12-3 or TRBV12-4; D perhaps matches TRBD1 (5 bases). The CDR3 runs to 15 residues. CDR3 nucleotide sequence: TGTACCAGCAGTTTAGCGCAAGGGACGGAACAGCCCCAGCATTTT. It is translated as CTSSLAQGTEQPQHF.

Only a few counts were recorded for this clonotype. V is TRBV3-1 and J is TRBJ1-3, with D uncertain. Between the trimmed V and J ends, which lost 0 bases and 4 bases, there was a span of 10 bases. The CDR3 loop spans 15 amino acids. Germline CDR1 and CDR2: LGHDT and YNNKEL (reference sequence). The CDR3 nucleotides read TGTGCCAGCAGCCAAGATGGGGTCTTCGGAAACACCATATATTTT. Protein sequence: CASSQDGVFGNTIYF.

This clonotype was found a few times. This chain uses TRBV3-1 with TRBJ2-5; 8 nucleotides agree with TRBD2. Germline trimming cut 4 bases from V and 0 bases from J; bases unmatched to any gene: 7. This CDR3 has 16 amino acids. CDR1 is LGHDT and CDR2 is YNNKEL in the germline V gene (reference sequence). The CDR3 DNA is TGTGCCAGCAGCCCTACTAGCGGTTGGTACCAAGAGACCCAGTACTTC. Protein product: CASSPTSGWYQETQYF.

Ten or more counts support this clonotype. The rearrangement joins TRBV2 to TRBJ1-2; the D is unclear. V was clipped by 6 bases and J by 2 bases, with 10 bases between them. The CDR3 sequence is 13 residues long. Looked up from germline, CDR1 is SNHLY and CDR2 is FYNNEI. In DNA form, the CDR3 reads TGTGCCAGCAGGATTGTGGGAAACTATGGCTACACCTTC. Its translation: CASRIVGNYGYTF.

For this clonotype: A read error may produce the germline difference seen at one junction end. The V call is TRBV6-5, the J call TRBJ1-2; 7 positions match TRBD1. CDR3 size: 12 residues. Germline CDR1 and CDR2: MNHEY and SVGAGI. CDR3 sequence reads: CTSSGQTYGYTF. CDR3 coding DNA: TGTACCAGCTCGGGACAGACCTATGGCTACACCTTC.

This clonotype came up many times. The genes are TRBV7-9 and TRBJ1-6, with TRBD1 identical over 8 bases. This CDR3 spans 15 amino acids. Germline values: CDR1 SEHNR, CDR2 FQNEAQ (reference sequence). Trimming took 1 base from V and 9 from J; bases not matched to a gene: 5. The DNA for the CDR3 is TGTGCCAGCAGCTTAGGACAGGGGTCCGGTTCACCCCTCCACTTT. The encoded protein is CASSLGQGSGSPLHF.

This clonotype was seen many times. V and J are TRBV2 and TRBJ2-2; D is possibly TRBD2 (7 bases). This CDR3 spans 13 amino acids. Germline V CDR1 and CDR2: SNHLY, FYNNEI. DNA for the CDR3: TGTGCGACCGGGGGGCTGGTTGGCGGGGAGCTGTTTTTT. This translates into CATGGLVGGELFF.

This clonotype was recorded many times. The CDR3 here is CSAGQGNTGELFF. DNA of the CDR3: TGCAGCGCGGGACAGGGGAACACCGGGGAGCTGTTTTTT. The chain uses TRBV20-1 and TRBJ2-2; 9 positions match TRBD1. Germline lookup yields CDR1 DFQATT and CDR2 SNEGSKA (reference sequence). The CDR3 consists of 13 residues.

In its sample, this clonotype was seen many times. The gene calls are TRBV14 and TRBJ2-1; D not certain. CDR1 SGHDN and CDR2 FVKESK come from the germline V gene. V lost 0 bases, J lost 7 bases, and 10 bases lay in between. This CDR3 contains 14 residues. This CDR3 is CASSQDVGSNEQFF. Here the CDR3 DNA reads TGTGCCAGCAGCCAAGACGTCGGGTCGAATGAGCAGTTCTTC.

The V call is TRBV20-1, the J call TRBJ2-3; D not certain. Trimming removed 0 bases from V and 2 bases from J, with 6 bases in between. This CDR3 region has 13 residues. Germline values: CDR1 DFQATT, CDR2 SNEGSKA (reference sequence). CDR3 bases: TGCAGTGCTAGAGACCCAGACACAGATACGCAGTATTTT. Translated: CSARDPDTDTQYF.

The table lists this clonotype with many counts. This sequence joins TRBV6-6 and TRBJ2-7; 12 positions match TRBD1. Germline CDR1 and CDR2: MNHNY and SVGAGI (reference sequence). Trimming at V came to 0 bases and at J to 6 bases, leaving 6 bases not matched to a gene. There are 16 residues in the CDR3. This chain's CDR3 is CASSYSTGTGGAEQYF. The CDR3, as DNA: TGTGCCAGCAGTTACTCGACCGGGACAGGGGGCGCCGAGCAGTACTTC.

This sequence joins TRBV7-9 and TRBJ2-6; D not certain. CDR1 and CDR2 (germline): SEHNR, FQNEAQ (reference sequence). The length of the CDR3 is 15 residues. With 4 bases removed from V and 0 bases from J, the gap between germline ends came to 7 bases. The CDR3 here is CASSWTNSGANVLTF. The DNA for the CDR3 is TGTGCCAGCAGCTGGACGAACTCTGGGGCCAACGTCCTGACTTTC.

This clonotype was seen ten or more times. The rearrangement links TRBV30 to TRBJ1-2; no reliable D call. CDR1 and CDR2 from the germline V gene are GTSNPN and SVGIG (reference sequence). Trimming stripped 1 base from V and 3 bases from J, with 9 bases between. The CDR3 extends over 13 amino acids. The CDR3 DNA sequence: TGTGCCTGGAGTGAAACCCTCGACTATGGCTACACCTTC. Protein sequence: CAWSETLDYGYTF.

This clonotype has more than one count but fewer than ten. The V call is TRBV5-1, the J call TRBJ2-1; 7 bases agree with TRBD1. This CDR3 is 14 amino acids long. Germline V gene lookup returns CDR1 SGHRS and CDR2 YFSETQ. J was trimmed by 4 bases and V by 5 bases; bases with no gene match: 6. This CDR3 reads CASRTGSGYNEQFF. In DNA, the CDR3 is TGCGCCAGCAGGACAGGGAGCGGTTACAATGAGCAGTTCTTC.

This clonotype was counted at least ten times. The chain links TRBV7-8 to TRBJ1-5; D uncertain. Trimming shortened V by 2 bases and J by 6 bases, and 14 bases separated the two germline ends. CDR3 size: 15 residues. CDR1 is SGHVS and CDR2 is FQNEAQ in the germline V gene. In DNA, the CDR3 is TGTGCCAGCAGCTTAACAAGGGAAGAGGGTCAGCCCCAGCATTTT. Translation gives CASSLTREEGQPQHF.

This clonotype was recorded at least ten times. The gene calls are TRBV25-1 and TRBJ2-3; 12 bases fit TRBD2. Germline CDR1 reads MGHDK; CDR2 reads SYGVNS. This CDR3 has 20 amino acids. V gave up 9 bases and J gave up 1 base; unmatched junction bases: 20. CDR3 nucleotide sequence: TGTGCCAGTTCAAGGAAGGGACTAGCGGGTGATTACGGAGGCACAGATACGCAGTATTTT. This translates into CASSRKGLAGDYGGTDTQYF.

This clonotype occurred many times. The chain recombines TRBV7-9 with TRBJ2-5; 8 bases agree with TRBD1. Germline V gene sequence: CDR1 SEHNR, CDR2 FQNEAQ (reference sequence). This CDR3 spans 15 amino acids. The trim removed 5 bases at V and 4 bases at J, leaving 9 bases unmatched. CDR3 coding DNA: TGTGCCAGCAGCACAGGACAGGGCGGACGAGAGACCCAGTACTTC. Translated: CASSTGQGGRETQYF. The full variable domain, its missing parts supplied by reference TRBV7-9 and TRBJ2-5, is DTGVSQNPRHKITKRGQNVTFRCDPISEHNRLYWYRQTLGQGPEFLTYFQNEAQLEKSRLLSDRFSAERPKGSFSTLEIQRTEQGDSAMYLCASSTGQGGRETQYFGPGTRLLVL.

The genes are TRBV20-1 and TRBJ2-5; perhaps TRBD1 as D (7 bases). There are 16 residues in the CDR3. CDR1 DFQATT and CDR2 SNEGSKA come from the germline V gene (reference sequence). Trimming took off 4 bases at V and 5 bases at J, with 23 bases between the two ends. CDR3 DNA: TGCAGTGCTAACCCCGAAGGTACGACAGGGAGGGAGACCCAGTACTTC. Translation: CSANPEGTTGRETQYF.

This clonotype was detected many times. Here the CDR3 DNA reads TGTGCCAGTAGTATCTTATATCAGCCCCAGCATTTT. Translated: CASSILYQPQHF. The rearrangement joins TRBV19 to TRBJ1-5, with D unclear. Trimming cost V 3 bases and J 5 bases, with 5 bases left between them. Germline CDR1 and CDR2: LNHDA and SQIVND (reference sequence). The CDR3 has 12 amino acids.

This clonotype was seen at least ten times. CDR3 sequence (DNA): TGTGCCAGCAGGCGGGATGGCGAGCAGTTCTTC. Translation gives CASRRDGEQFF. The genes are TRBV6-6 and TRBJ2-1; the D gene is possibly TRBD2 (6 bases). The V gene lost 6 bases and the J gene lost 10 bases, with 10 bases spanning the gap. The CDR3 runs to 11 residues. Germline lookup yields CDR1 MNHNY and CDR2 SVGAGI (reference sequence).